These T cell receptor beta chains were read from a single sample in a study of radiotherapy plus CTLA-4 blockade in lung cancer. Clones were sequenced by immunoSEQ multiplex PCR, and TCRdb holds only the in-frame ones, with some missing. This sample carries 62,000 or so clones, about 80% of them seen once, and the ten largest clones take under 10%. This material consisted of peripheral blood, taken from a patient treated with radiotherapy plus ipilimumab. These receptors were taken from a human donor with non-small cell lung cancer who had a complete response to radiotherapy plus ipilimumab. The CDR3 runs from the conserved cysteine through the conserved F or W. A D gene is named only where the DNA matches it firmly. Some rows mark clone size as missing; the rest say once, few, many or name a class of expanded clone.

CDR3nt	CDR3aa	len	abundance	v_gene	j_gene	d_gene
TGTGCCAGCAGCTTGCCGGGGGTGAACACTGAAGCTTTCTTT	CASSLPGVNTEAFF	14	.	TRBV5-6	TRBJ1-1	.
TGTGCCAGCAGCTTAGATCTAGAAGATGAGCAGTACTTC	CASSLDLEDEQYF	13	.	TRBV11-2	TRBJ2-7	.
TGTGCCACCAGCAGAGTGGGAGGAACAGATACGCAGTATTTT	CATSRVGGTDTQYF	14	.	TRBV15	TRBJ2-3	.
TGTGCCAGCAGCTTATTTGGGGGGCCTGAAAAACTGTTTTTT	CASSLFGGPEKLFF	14	.	TRBV7-9	TRBJ1-4	.
TGTGCCAGCCGGGACCCGAACACTGAAGCTTTCTTT	CASRDPNTEAFF	12	.	TRBV7-2	TRBJ1-1	.
TGCGCCAGCAGCCAATTTCGAGGGACAGGGATTGGGAGCTATGGCTACACCTTC	CASSQFRGTGIGSYGYTF	18	.	TRBV4-3	TRBJ1-2	TRBD1
TGTGCCAGCAGTGAGGGACTAGCGGGAGTAAATGAGCAGTTCTTC	CASSEGLAGVNEQFF	15	.	TRBV27	TRBJ2-1	TRBD2
TGCGCCAGCAGCTTGACTAGCGATCCTTACAATGAGCAGTTCTTC	CASSLTSDPYNEQFF	15	.	TRBV5-1	TRBJ2-1	TRBD2
TGTGCCACCAGCAGAGATCGGGGGGATCAGCCCCAGCATTTT	CATSRDRGDQPQHF	14	once	TRBV15	TRBJ1-5	.
TGTGCCAGCAGTTTAGGGTTGGGACGAACCTGGGTTAACACCATATATTTT	CASSLGLGRTWVNTIYF	17	.	TRBV28	TRBJ1-3	.
TGTGCCATCAGTGTGAAAGTAGCGGGGATAATAGCCAAAAACATTCAGTACTTC	CAISVKVAGIIAKNIQYF	18	.	TRBV10-3	TRBJ2-4	TRBD2
TGTGCCAGCAGCGTCCGGGGGGGTAGCTCCTACAATGAGCAGTTCTTC	CASSVRGGSSYNEQFF	16	.	TRBV9	TRBJ2-1	TRBD2
TGTGCCAGCAGTGCCCTAGCAAATGAGCAGTTCTTC	CASSALANEQFF	12	.	TRBV2	TRBJ2-1	.
TGCGCCAGCAGTGTACAGGGGGGCCCCGATACGCAGTATTTT	CASSVQGGPDTQYF	14	.	TRBV10-2	TRBJ2-3	TRBD1
TGTGCCAGCAGGAATATTGTAGCTACACATTCCGACAATGAGCAGTTCTTC	CASRNIVATHSDNEQFF	17	.	TRBV21-1	TRBJ2-1	.
TGCGCCAGCAGCTTGGATGGGCAAAGCACCGGGGAGCTGTTTTTT	CASSLDGQSTGELFF	15	.	TRBV5-1	TRBJ2-2	.
TGCGCCAGCAGCCAAACCGTCCACAGGGCTGGGGCCAACGTCCTGACTTTC	CASSQTVHRAGANVLTF	17	.	TRBV4-1	TRBJ2-6	.
TGTGCCTGGAGACAGGGGGCAACGAACACCGGGGAGCTGTTTTTT	CAWRQGATNTGELFF	15	.	TRBV30	TRBJ2-2	TRBD1
TGTGCCACCAGCAGGAATCGACTAGCGGGGGGCCTCAGCTCCTACAATGAGCAGTTCTTC	CATSRNRLAGGLSSYNEQFF	20	.	TRBV15	TRBJ2-1	TRBD2
TGTGCCAGCAGCTTAGCAAGTGCGGTGAACACTGAAGCTTTCTTT	CASSLASAVNTEAFF	15	.	TRBV7-2	TRBJ1-1	.
TGTGCCAGCAGCTTAGAAGGTTGGACAGGGGCTTTTGAGCAGTTCTTC	CASSLEGWTGAFEQFF	16	.	TRBV7-8	TRBJ2-1	TRBD1
TGTGCCAGCAGCCAACTTGGCGGGCCGTACGCGACCCAGTACTTC	CASSQLGGPYATQYF	15	few	TRBV14	TRBJ2-5	.
TGTGCCAGCGGAACAGGGTCCAATCAGCCCCAGCATTTT	CASGTGSNQPQHF	13	.	TRBV7-2	TRBJ1-5	.
TGCGCCAGCAGCCAAGCACCGGGACAGGGAGGCAATCAGCCCCAGCATTTT	CASSQAPGQGGNQPQHF	17	.	TRBV4-1	TRBJ1-5	TRBD1
TGTGCCAGCCGTAGAGGGGGAGGGCCTGGAAACACCATATATTTT	CASRRGGGPGNTIYF	15	.	TRBV7-2	TRBJ1-3	.
TGTGCCAGCAGTGAGGAAGGGACAGGGAGGAGCGAGCAGTACTTC	CASSEEGTGRSEQYF	15	.	TRBV2	TRBJ2-7	TRBD1
TGTGCCAGCAGGACTATCGGGGGGCGGCCAGATACGCAGTATTTT	CASRTIGGRPDTQYF	15	.	TRBV6-6	TRBJ2-3	.
TGTGCTAGCAGCCAGACTAGCGGGAACACCGGGGAGCTGTTTTTT	CASSQTSGNTGELFF	15	.	TRBV7-7	TRBJ2-2	TRBD2
TGTGCCAGTAGTCGAGCGGGGTCTGTCGATTCTGGGGCCAACGTCCTGACTTTC	CASSRAGSVDSGANVLTF	18	.	TRBV19	TRBJ2-6	TRBD2
TGCGCCAGCAGTCAATCCCCTGGACAGGGGGCATCAGATACGCAGTATTTT	CASSQSPGQGASDTQYF	17	.	TRBV23-1	TRBJ2-3	TRBD1
TGTGCCAGCAGTTCCAGGGCTGCAACTAATGAAAAACTGTTTTTT	CASSSRAATNEKLFF	15	.	TRBV27	TRBJ1-4	.
TGTGCCAGCAGCTCGACAGGGGGTTTCCCCTATGGCTACACCTTC	CASSSTGGFPYGYTF	15	.	TRBV7-2	TRBJ1-2	TRBD1